This T cell receptor beta chain was recovered during a study of T cell responses to AZD1222 COVID-19 vaccine. Findings and caveats of the study: Receipt of two AZD1222 doses was followed by a rise in Spike-specific TCR breadth and depth.

As concerns this clone: As yet, its antigen is unknown.

Data came from immunoSEQ multiplex PCR; TCRdb stores just in-frame clones and leaves some out. The sample includes about 130,000 clones, around 90% seen only once; the top ten take under 2%. V lost 0 bases to trimming and J lost 2 bases; unmatched junction nucleotides: 5. Germline V gene sequence: CDR1 MGHDK, CDR2 SYGVNS. The CDR3 sequence is 16 residues long. Sequencing used peripheral blood, obtained on day 0 of AZD1222 vaccination. The clonotype was recovered from an adult in good health. The V call is TRBV25-1, the J call TRBJ2-5, with 8 bases matching TRBD2. Here the CDR3 reads CASSEYRLAGQETQYF. For the CDR3, the DNA is TGTGCCAGCAGTGAATATCGATTAGCGGGACAAGAGACCCAGTACTTC.